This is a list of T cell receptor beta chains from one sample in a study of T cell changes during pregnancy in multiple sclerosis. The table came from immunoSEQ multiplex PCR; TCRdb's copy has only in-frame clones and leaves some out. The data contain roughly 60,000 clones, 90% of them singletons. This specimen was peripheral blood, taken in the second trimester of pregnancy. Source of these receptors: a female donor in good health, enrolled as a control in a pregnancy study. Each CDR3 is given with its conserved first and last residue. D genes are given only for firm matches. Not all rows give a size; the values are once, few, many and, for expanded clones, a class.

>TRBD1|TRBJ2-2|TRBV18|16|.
TGTGCCAGCTCAGAACACCGGGACAGACGTACCGGGGAGCTGTTTTTT
CASSEHRDRRTGELFF
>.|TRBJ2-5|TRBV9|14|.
TGTGCCAGCAGCCCGACGGGGGACCAAGAGACCCAGTACTTC
CASSPTGDQETQYF
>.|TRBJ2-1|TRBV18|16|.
TGTGCCAGCTCACCACGGGCCTCGAGCTCCTACAATGAGCAGTTCTTC
CASSPRASSSYNEQFF
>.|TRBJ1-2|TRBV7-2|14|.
TGTGCCAGCGCCGAGGGCGGCTTCAACTATGGCTACACCTTC
CASAEGGFNYGYTF
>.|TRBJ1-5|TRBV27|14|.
TGTGCCAGCTCTACAGGGTTTCCCAATCAGCCCCAGCATTTT
CASSTGFPNQPQHF
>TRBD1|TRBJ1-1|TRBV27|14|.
TGTGCCAGCGGGGACAGGGGGACGAACACTGAAGCTTTCTTT
CASGDRGTNTEAFF
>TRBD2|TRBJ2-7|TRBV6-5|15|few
TGTGCCAGCAGTCGAACTAGCGGGGGCTCCTACGAGCAGTACTTC
CASSRTSGGSYEQYF
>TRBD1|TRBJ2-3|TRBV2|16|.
TGTGCCAGCAGTGTGATGACAGGGGGCGGGACTGATACGCAGTATTTT
CASSVMTGGGTDTQYF
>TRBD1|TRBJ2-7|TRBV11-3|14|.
TGTGCCAGCAGCCCCGGGACAGGGGAAAACGAGCAGTACTTC
CASSPGTGENEQYF
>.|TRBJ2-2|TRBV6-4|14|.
TGTGCCAGCAGTGACAGGGGCGACACCGGGGAGCTGTTTTTT
CASSDRGDTGELFF
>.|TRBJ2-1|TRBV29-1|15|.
TGCAGCGTTGAAGATTTATTAAACGGGGACAATGAGCAGTTCTTC
CSVEDLLNGDNEQFF
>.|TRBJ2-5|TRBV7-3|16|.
TGTGCCAGCAGCAATCCCGGGGGTCCAGAAAGGGAGACCCAGTACTTC
CASSNPGGPERETQYF
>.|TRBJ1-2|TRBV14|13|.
TGTGCCAGCAGCCAGGGACAACCCTATGGCTACACCTTC
CASSQGQPYGYTF
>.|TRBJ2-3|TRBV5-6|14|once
TGTGCCAGCAGCAGCGGGCTACTTAGGTTAACGCAGTATTTT
CASSSGLLRLTQYF
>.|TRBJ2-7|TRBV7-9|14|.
TGTGCCAGCAGCTTACAACAGGGCGGACACGAGCAGTACTTC
CASSLQQGGHEQYF
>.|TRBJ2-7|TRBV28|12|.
TGTGCCAGCAAAGATGCCCTACACGAGCAGTACTTC
CASKDALHEQYF
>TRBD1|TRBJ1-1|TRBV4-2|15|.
TGTGCCAGCAGCCGCGGACAGGGGGCGAACACTGAAGCTTTCTTT
CASSRGQGANTEAFF
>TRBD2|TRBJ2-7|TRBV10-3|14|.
TGTGCCATCAGCCCCGGGAGGAGCTCCTACGAGCAGTACTTC
CAISPGRSSYEQYF
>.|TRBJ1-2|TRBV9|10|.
TGTGCCTCCCAGGGGAGTGGCTACACCTTC
CASQGSGYTF
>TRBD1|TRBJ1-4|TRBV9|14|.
TGTGCCAGCCAGAAGACAGGGGAGGAGGAAAAACTGTTTTTT
CASQKTGEEEKLFF
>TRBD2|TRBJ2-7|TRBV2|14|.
TGTGCCAGCACTAGTAGCGGGAGCTCCTACGAGCAGTACTTC
CASTSSGSSYEQYF
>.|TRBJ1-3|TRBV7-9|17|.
TGTGCCAGCAGCTTACCCACGGGGTTGGGGTGGAGAAACACCATATATTTT
CASSLPTGLGWRNTIYF
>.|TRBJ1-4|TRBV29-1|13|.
TGCAGCGCTAAAACACAGTTGGGTGAAAAACTGTTTTTT
CSAKTQLGEKLFF
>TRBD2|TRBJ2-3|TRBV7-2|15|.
TGTGCCAGCAGCCCTTCAGCGGGGGGCTTGTATACGCAGTATTTT
CASSPSAGGLYTQYF
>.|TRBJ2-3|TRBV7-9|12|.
TGTGCCAGCAGCCCTGCCCAGGATACGCAGTATTTT
CASSPAQDTQYF
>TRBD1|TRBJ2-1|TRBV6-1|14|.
TGTGCCAGCACGACAGGACAGGGGTACAATGAGCAGTTCTTC
CASTTGQGYNEQFF
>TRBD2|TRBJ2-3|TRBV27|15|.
TGTGCCAGCAGTTTAAGACTAGCCTTCACAGATACGCAGTATTTT
CASSLRLAFTDTQYF
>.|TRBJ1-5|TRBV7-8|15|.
TGTGCCAGCAGCTCCCAGCGGGGTCCAAGTCAGCCCCAGCATTTT
CASSSQRGPSQPQHF